The TCR beta chain under discussion was sequenced for a study of PD-1 blockade in classical Hodgkin lymphoma. Study-wide results and caveats: It was CD4+ TCR diversity, not CD8+, that rose significantly by C4D1. Why repertoires differed is undefined; disease activity or prior therapy possibly contributed.

The V gene's germline CDR1 is GTSNPN and CDR2 SVGIG (reference sequence). Trimming shortened V by 6 bases and J by 4 bases, and 12 bases separated the two germline ends. This CDR3 has 12 residues. Concerning this clone itself: Antigen: not known.

Exposure to brentuximab vedotin varied, and each patient had relapsed following autologous stem cell transplantation. TCRdb's table, derived via immunoSEQ multiplex PCR, lists solely in-frame clones and lacks some. Among about 98,000 clones listed, roughly 92% were seen once. The material sequenced was peripheral blood mononuclear cells (PBMCs), taken at baseline. This receptor was obtained from a human donor with classical Hodgkin lymphoma. The chain recombines TRBV30 with TRBJ1-2, with unresolved D. CDR3 amino acids: CACLTRGYGYTF. The DNA of the CDR3 is TGTGCCTGCCTTACACGGGGCTATGGCTACACCTTC.